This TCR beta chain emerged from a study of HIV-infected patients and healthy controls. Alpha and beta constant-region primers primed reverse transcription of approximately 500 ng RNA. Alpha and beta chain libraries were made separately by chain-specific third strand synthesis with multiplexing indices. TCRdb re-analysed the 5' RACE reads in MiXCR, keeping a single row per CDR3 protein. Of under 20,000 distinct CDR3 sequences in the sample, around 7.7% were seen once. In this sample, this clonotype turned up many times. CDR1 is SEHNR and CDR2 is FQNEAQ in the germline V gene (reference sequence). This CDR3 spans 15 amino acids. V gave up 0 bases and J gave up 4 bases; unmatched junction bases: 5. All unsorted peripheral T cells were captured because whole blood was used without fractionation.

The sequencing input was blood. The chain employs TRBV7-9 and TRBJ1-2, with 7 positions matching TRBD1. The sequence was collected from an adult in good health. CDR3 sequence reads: CASSLADRDSYGYTF. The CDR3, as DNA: TGTGCCAGCAGCTTAGCAGATCGGGACAGCTATGGCTACACCTTC.